The T cell receptor beta chain under discussion was sequenced for a study of blood T cell repertoires in COVID-19. CDR1 is SGHNT, CDR2 YENEEA, per germline. V was pared by 6 bases and J by 6 bases, with 8 bases between. The CDR3 covers 12 residues. Repertoires were generated with immunoSEQ multiplex PCR, while TCRdb's copy carries only in-frame clones and drops some. The sample shows roughly 340,000 clones, 80% to 90% of them seen only once. Sequencing was performed on peripheral blood. The TCR was taken from a woman aged 25 to 45 with COVID-19, enrolled during active disease. The V gene is TRBV11-3, the J gene TRBJ2-2; D may be TRBD1 (5 bases). The CDR3: CASSPTAGELFF. Written as DNA, the CDR3 is TGTGCCAGCAGTCCGACAGCCGGGGAGCTGTTTTTT.